This T cell receptor (beta chain) was profiled in a study of blood T cell repertoires in COVID-19. Germline V CDR1 and CDR2: SGHTA, FQGTGA. Trimming cost V 2 bases and J 0 bases, with 10 bases left between them. The CDR3 has 15 amino acids. The protocol was immunoSEQ multiplex PCR, while the TCRdb copy is restricted to in-frame clones and leaves out a portion. This sample has hundreds of thousands of clones, with 88% found just once. The specimen sequenced was PBMCs or T cells enriched from blood (not recorded which). The TCR originated in a woman in her sixties in a cohort exposed to, infected with or recovered from COVID-19 (not recorded which). The gene calls are TRBV7-3 and TRBJ2-5, with D possibly matching TRBD1 (5 bases). In nucleotides, the CDR3 is TGTGCCAGCAGCTTAGCCTCAGGGTACCAAGAGACCCAGTACTTC. Residues: CASSLASGYQETQYF.